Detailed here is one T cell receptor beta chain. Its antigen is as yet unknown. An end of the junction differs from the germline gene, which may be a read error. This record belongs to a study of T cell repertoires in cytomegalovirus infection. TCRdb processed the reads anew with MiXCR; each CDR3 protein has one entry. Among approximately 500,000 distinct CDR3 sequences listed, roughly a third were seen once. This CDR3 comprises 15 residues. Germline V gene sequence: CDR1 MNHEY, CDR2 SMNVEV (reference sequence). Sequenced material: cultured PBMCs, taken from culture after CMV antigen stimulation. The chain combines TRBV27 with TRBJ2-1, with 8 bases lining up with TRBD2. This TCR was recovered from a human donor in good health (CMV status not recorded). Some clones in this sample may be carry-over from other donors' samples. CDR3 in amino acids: CASSLRLAGANEHFF. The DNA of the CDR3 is TGTGCCAGCAGTTTACGTCTAGCGGGCGCCAATGAGCATTTCTTC.